Reported below is one TCR beta chain. V was pared by 4 bases and J by 0 bases, with 8 bases of the junction left unmatched. Germline CDR1 MGHRA, CDR2 YSYEKL. The CDR3 has 17 amino acids. The data belong to a study of blood T cells in healthy people across ages. Russia was home to the donors, healthy Caucasian individuals aged roughly 6 to 95. Then a second PCR, running about 6 to 11 cycles, was carried out with a sample-barcoded 5' primer and a J-beta primer mix. TCRdb called the 5' RACE reads again in MiXCR, with one record for every CDR3 protein. The sample has fewer than 900,000 distinct CDR3 sequences; approximately 43% are singletons.

The chain combines TRBV4-1 with TRBJ2-1; TRBD1 matches at 8 bases. This clonotype was sampled from an older woman in good health. Sequencing input: blood. The CDR3 sequence: CASSRLRQGSSYNEQFF. As DNA, the CDR3 is TGCGCCAGCAGCCGACTTAGACAGGGGAGCTCCTACAATGAGCAGTTCTTC.